This T cell receptor beta chain was identified in a study of CD8+ T cells in alopecia areata. Study information: Patients remained on tofacitinib for 6 to 18 months and then went 6 months without it.

Study-level findings and limits: Lesional scalp, especially alopecia totalis/universalis, showed higher clonality than normal scalp.

Treatment in this sample: oral pan-JAK inhibitor, 5-10 mg twice daily. Peripheral blood and lesional scalp punch biopsies were taken from alopecia areata patients. This clone was picked up a small number of times. The antigen is undetermined. Sequencing templates came from extracted RNA that was reverse transcribed into cDNA. Produced via immunoSEQ multiplex PCR; TCRdb's table is partial and in-frame only. The data hold a few hundred thousand clones, with about two fifths observed a single time. This CDR3 is built from 13 residues. Germline V lookup: CDR1 LNHDA, CDR2 SQIVND (reference sequence). The V end was cut by 9 bases, the J end by 1 base, with 12 bases between.

Sequencing was performed on CD4+ T cells sorted from blood, taken at roughly week 30, from a patient treated with tofacitinib. This chain joins TRBV19 and TRBJ1-1, with D perhaps matching TRBD1 (5 bases). This clonotype was sampled from a human donor with alopecia areata. The CDR3 DNA reads as TGTGCCAGCGCGGGGGTGTCGAACACTGAAGCTTTCTTT. Protein: CASAGVSNTEAFF.